This T cell receptor beta chain was recorded in a study of shared clonotypes between healthy human individuals. As concerns this clone: Other DNA sequences within the sample encode an identical CDR3.

Germline CDR1 MNHNS, CDR2 SASEGT. The junction had 4 bases not matched to a gene; V was cut back by 6 bases and J by 0 bases. The CDR3 sequence is 14 residues long. The repertoire was sequenced with immunoSEQ multiplex PCR; TCRdb's copy has only in-frame clones and lacks some. The table records about 2.4 million clones, approximately 93% of them present only once. The chain couples TRBV6-1 to TRBJ2-7; 8 bases line up with TRBD1. The TCR comes from a man aged 18 to 35 in good health. Some clones in this sample may be carry-over from other donors' samples. Source material: naive CD4+ T cells from PBMCs. Subset defined: CD45RA+ positively selected. The CDR3 DNA reads as TGTGCCAGCAGCGGACAGGGTAGCTCCTACGAGCAGTACTTC. It is translated as CASSGQGSSYEQYF.